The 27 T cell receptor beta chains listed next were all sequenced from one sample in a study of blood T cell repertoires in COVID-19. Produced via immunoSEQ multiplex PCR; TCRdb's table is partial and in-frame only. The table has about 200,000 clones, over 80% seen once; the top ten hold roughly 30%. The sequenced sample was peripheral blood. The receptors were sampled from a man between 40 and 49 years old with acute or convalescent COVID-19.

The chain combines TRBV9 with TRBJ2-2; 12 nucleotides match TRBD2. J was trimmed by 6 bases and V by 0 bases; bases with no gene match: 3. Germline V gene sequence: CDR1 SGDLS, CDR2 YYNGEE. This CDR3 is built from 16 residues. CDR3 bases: TGTGCCAGCAGCGTAGGACTAGCGGGAGTCGCCGGGGAGCTGTTTTTT. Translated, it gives CASSVGLAGVAGELFF. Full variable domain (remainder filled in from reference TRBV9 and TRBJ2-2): DSGVTQTPKHLITATGQRVTLRCSPRSGDLSVYWYQQSLDQGLQFLIQYYNGEERAKGNILERFSAQQFPDLHSELNLSSLELGDSALYFCASSVGLAGVAGELFFGEGSRLTVL.

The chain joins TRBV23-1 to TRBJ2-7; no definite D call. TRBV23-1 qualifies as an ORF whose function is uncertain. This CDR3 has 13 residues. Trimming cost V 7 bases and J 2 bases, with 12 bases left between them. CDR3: CASTSLGTYEQYF. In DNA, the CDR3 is TGCGCCAGCACCTCACTGGGCACCTACGAGCAGTACTTC.

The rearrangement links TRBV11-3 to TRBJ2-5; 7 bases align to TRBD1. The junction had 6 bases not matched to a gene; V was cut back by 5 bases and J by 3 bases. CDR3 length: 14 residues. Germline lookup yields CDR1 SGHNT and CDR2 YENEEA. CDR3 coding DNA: TGTGCCAGCAGCAGACGGCAGGGGGAAGAGACCCAGTACTTC. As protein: CASSRRQGEETQYF. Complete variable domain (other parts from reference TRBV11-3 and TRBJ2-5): EAGVVQSPRYKIIEKKQPVAFWCNPISGHNTLYWYLQNLGQGPELLIRYENEEAVDDSQLPKDRFSAERLKGVDSTLKIQPAELGDSAVYLCASSRRQGEETQYFGPGTRLLVL.

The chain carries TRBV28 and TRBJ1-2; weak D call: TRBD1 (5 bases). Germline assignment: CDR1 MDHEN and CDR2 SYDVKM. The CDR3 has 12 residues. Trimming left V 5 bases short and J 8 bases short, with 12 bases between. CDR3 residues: CASSQGARGYTF. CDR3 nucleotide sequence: TGTGCCAGCAGTCAAGGGGCGAGGGGCTACACCTTC.

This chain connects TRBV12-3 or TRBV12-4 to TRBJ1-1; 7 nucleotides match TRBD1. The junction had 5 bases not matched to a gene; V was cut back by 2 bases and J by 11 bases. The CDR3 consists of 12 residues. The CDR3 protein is CASSLQGVSAFF. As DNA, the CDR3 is TGTGCCAGCAGTTTACAGGGGGTATCGGCTTTCTTT.

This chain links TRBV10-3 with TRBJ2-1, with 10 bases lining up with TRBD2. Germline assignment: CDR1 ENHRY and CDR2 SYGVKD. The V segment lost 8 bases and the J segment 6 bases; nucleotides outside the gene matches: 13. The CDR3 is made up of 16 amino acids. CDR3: CAIGSILAGVGNEQFF. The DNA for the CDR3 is TGTGCCATCGGCTCAATCCTAGCGGGAGTAGGCAATGAGCAGTTCTTC.

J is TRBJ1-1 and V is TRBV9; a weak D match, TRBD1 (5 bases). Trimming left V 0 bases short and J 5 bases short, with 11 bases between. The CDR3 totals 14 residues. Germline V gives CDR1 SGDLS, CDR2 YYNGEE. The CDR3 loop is CASSVEAGQTEAFF. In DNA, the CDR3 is TGTGCCAGCAGCGTAGAGGCAGGGCAGACTGAAGCTTTCTTT.

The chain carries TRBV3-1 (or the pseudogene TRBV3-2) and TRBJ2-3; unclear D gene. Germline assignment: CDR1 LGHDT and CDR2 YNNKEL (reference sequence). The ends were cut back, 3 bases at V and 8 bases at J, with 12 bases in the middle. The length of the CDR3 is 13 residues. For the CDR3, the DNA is TGTGCCAGCAGCCATGGCTCCGCCCGTACGCAGTATTTT. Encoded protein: CASSHGSARTQYF.

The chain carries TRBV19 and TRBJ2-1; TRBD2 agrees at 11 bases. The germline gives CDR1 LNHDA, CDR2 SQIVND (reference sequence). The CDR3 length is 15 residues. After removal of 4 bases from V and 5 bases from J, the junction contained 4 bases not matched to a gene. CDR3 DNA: TGTGCCAGTAGTACCGGGACTAGCGGAAACAATGAGCAGTTCTTC. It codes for CASSTGTSGNNEQFF.

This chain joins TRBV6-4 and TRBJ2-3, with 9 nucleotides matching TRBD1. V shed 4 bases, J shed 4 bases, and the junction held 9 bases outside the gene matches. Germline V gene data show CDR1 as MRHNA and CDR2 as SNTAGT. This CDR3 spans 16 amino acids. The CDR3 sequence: CASSVGGDRAADTQYF. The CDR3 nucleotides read TGTGCCAGCAGTGTTGGGGGGGACAGGGCGGCAGATACGCAGTATTTT.

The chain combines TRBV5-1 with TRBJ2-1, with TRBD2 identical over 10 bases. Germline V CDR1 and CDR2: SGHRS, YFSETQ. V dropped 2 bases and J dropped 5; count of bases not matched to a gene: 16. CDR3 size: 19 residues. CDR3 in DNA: TGCGCCAGCAGCTTAATCCGCGGGCTAGCGGGAGAGACCCACAATGAGCAGTTCTTC. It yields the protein CASSLIRGLAGETHNEQFF.

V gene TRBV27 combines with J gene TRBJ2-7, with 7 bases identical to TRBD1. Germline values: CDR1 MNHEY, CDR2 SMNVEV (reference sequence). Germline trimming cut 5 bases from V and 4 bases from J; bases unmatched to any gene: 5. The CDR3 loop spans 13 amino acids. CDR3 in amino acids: CASSKGTAYEQYF. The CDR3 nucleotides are TGTGCCAGCAGTAAGGGGACAGCATACGAGCAGTACTTC.

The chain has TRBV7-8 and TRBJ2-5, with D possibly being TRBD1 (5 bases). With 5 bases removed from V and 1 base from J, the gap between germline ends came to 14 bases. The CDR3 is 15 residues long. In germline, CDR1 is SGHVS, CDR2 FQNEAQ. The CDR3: CASSPTRQIQETQYF. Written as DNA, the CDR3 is TGTGCCAGCAGCCCCACACGACAGATCCAAGAGACCCAGTACTTC.

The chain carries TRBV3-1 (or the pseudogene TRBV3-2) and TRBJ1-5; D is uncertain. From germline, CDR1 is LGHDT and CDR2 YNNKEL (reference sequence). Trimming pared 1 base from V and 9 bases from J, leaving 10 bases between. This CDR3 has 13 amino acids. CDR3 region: CASSQVSSGPQHF. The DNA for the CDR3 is TGTGCCAGCAGCCAAGTGTCGTCCGGGCCCCAGCATTTT.

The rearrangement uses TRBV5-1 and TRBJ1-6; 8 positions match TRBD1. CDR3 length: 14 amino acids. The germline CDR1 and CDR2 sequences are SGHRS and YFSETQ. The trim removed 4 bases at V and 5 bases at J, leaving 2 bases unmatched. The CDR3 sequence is CASSPQGDNSPLHF. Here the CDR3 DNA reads TGCGCCAGCAGCCCACAGGGGGATAATTCACCCCTCCACTTT.

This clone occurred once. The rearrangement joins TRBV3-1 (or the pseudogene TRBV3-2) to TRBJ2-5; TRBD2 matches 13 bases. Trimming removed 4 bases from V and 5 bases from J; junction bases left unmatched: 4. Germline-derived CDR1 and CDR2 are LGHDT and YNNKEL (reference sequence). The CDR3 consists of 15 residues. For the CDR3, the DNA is TGTGCCAGCAGCCTCGGGACTAGCGGGACGGAGACCCAGTACTTC. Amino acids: CASSLGTSGTETQYF.

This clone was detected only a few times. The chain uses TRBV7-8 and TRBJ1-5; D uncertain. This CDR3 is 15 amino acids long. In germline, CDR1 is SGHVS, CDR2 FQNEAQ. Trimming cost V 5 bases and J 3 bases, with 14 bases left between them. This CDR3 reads CASSQSPVNNQPQHF. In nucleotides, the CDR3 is TGTGCCAGCAGCCAGTCCCCGGTTAACAATCAGCCCCAGCATTTT. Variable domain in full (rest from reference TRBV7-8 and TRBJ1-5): GAGVSQSPRYKVAKRGQDVALRCDPISGHVSLFWYQQALGQGPEFLTYFQNEAQLDKSGLPSDRFFAERPEGSVSTLKIQRTQQEDSAVYLCASSQSPVNNQPQHFGDGTRLSIL.

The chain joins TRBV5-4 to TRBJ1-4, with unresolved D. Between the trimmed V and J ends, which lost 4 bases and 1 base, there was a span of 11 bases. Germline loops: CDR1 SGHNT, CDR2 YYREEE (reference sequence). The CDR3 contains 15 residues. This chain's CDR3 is CASSPERVTNEKLFF. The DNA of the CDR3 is TGTGCCAGCAGCCCTGAGCGGGTAACTAATGAAAAACTGTTTTTT.

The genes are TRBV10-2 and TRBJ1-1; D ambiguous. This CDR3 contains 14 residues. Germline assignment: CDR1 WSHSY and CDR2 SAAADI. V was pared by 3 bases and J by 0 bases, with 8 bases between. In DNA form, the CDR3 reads TGCGCCAGCAGTGAAAGAGGAATGAACACTGAAGCTTTCTTT. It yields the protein CASSERGMNTEAFF.

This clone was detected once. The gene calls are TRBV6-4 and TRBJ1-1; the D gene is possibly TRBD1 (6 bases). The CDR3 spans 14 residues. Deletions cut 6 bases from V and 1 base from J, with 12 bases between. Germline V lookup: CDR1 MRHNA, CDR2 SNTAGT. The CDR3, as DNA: TGTGCCAGCAGCCGAGGGGGGGCGAACACTGAAGCTTTCTTT. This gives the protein CASSRGGANTEAFF.

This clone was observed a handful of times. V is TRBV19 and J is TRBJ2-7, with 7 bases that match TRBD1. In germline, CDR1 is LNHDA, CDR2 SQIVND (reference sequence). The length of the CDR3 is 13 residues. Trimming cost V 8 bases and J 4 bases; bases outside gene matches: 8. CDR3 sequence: CASGTTGVYEQYF. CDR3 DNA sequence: TGTGCCAGTGGAACAACAGGGGTGTACGAGCAGTACTTC. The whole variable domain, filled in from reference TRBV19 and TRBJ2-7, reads DGGITQSPKYLFRKEGQNVTLSCEQNLNHDAMYWYRQDPGQGLRLIYYSQIVNDFQKGDIAEGYSVSREKKESFPLTVTSAQKNPTAFYLCASGTTGVYEQYFGPGTRLTVT.

The CDR3 spells CASSALTLESTEAFF. The CDR3 region has the DNA TGCGCCAGCAGCGCGCTTACATTGGAGTCCACTGAAGCTTTCTTT. This sequence joins TRBV5-1 and TRBJ1-1; D unclear. This CDR3 spans 15 amino acids. V was shortened by 4 bases and J by 4 bases, with 17 bases between the two germline ends. Germline V gene data show CDR1 as SGHRS and CDR2 as YFSETQ.

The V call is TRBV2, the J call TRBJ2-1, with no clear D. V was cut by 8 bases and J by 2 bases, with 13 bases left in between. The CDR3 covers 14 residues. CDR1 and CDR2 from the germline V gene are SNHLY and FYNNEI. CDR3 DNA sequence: TGTGCCAGCGGCAGCGCGGTCACCTACAATGAGCAGTTCTTC. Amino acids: CASGSAVTYNEQFF.

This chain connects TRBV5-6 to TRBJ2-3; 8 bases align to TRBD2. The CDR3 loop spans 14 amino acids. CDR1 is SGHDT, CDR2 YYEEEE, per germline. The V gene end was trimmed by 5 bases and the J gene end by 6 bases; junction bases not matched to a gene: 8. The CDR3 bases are TGTGCCAGCAGAAGGCGGGGGGAGAGGGATACGCAGTATTTT. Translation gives CASRRRGERDTQYF.

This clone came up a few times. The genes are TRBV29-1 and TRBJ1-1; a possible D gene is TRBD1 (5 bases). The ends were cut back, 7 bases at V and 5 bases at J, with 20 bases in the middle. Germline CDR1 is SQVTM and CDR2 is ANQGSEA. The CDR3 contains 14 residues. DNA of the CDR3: TGCAGCGCCCAAGGGCAGGGAGGAGGGACTGAAGCTTTCTTT. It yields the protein CSAQGQGGGTEAFF.

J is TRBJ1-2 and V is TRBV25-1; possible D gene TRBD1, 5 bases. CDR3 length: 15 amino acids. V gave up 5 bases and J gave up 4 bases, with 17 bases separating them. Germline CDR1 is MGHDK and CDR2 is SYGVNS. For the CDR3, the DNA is TGTGCCAGCAGTCTATGGGACTCGAGGGGCTATGGCTACACCTTC. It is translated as CASSLWDSRGYGYTF.

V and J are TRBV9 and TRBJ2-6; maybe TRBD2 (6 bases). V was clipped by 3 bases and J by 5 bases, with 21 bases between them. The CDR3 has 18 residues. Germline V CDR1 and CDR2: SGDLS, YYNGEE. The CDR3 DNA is TGTGCCAGCAGCGGGGGAGGACTGAAGGTCTTTTGGGCCAACGTCCTGACTTTC. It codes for CASSGGGLKVFWANVLTF.